The 23 T cell receptor beta chains presented below share a single source sample, sequenced in a study of T-cell reconstitution after alpha-beta-depleted transplantation in children. Preparation of the TCRbeta library involved a method that used unique molecular identifiers. TCRdb redid the calling of the PCR reads with MiXCR, one entry per CDR3 protein. Of nearly 250,000 distinct CDR3 sequences detected, roughly 8.2% appear once; the ten largest clones hold roughly 6%. Sequences were derived from PBMCs, mostly from graft donor cells, sampled 180 days after TCRalphabeta/CD19-depleted stem cell transplant. All receptors come from a male patient younger than 18 who had a stem cell transplant for acute lymphoblastic leukemia, so the T cells may come from the graft donor.

The table lists this clonotype with many counts. The chain joins TRBV20-1 to TRBJ1-5, with 9 positions matching TRBD1. The CDR3 spans 14 residues. The germline CDR1 and CDR2 sequences are DFQATT and SNEGSKA (reference sequence). V lost 6 bases to trimming and J lost 2 bases; unmatched junction nucleotides: 5. For the CDR3, the DNA is TGCAGTGCGGCCGGGACAGGGCGCAATCAGCCCCAGCATTTT. Translated: CSAAGTGRNQPQHF.

This clonotype has at least ten counts. The chain uses TRBV6-1 and TRBJ1-6; TRBD1 might be the D (5 bases). Per germline, CDR1 MNHNS and CDR2 SASEGT. V was cut by 6 bases and J by 7 bases, with 16 bases left in between. The CDR3 covers 15 residues. CDR3 protein: CASRSQTVGNSPLHF. In DNA form, the CDR3 reads TGTGCCAGCAGAAGTCAGACAGTCGGGAATTCACCCCTCCACTTT.

This clonotype was seen at least ten times. The V call is TRBV5-1, the J call TRBJ1-1; no reliable D call. This CDR3 comprises 14 residues. V lost 0 bases to trimming and J lost 4 bases, with 10 bases between them. Germline loops: CDR1 SGHRS, CDR2 YFSETQ. CDR3 DNA sequence: TGCGCCAGCAGCTTGGCCACGGGAATCACTGAAGCTTTCTTT. Translating gives CASSLATGITEAFF.

This clonotype occurred many times. For the CDR3, the DNA is TGTGCCAGCAACCCGGAGGGACTGCTCTCTGGAAACACCATATATTTT. It codes for CASNPEGLLSGNTIYF. The chain employs TRBV7-2 and TRBJ1-3; the D gene is possibly TRBD1 (5 bases). This CDR3 has 16 residues. CDR1 is SGHTA, CDR2 FQGNSA, per germline. V was shortened by 7 bases and J by 0 bases, with 16 bases between the two germline ends.

This clonotype was seen ten or more times. J is TRBJ1-1 and V is TRBV6-1, with TRBD1 identical over 11 bases. V shed 4 bases, J shed 4 bases, and the junction held 5 bases outside the gene matches. CDR3 length: 15 amino acids. The germline CDR1 and CDR2 sequences are MNHNS and SASEGT. CDR3 sequence: CASSAGTGGFTEAFF. In nucleotides, the CDR3 is TGTGCCAGCAGTGCGGGGACAGGGGGATTCACTGAAGCTTTCTTT.

This clonotype was detected many times. CDR3 amino acids: CSGLLAGGGTGELFF. The CDR3 DNA follows: TGCAGCGGGTTACTAGCGGGGGGGGGCACCGGGGAGCTGTTTTTT. The V gene is TRBV29-1, the J gene TRBJ2-2, with 13 bases fitting TRBD2. CDR3 length equals 15 residues. The V gene end was trimmed by 7 bases and the J gene end by 4 bases; junction bases not matched to a gene: 6. Germline-derived CDR1 and CDR2 are SQVTM and ANQGSEA.

The sample holds many counts of this clonotype. The rearrangement uses TRBV6-5 and TRBJ2-2; 12 bases fit TRBD2. CDR3 length equals 21 residues. Unmatched junction bases numbered 14, after V lost 2 bases and J lost 1 base. Looked up from germline, CDR1 is MNHEY and CDR2 is SVGAGI. The CDR3, as DNA: TGTGCCAGCAGTTACCGCCGGGACAGACTACTAGCGGGAGGGAACACCGGGGAGCTGTTTTTT. This gives the protein CASSYRRDRLLAGGNTGELFF.

This clonotype was detected ten times or more. The CDR3 DNA reads TGTGCCAGCAGCGTGGGACCTGCCTACGAGCAGTACTTC. Its translation is CASSVGPAYEQYF. The chain couples TRBV7-6 to TRBJ2-7; D is possibly TRBD1 or TRBD2 (5 bases each). The V end lost 5 bases, the J end lost 2 bases, and 10 bases lay between the germline ends. The CDR3 is 13 residues long. Germline assignment: CDR1 SGHVS and CDR2 FNYEAQ.

This clonotype was seen ten or more times. V usage is TRBV5-1 and J usage is TRBJ2-7; TRBD1 aligns across 7 bases. CDR3 length: 13 amino acids. V gave up 5 bases and J gave up 7 bases; unmatched junction bases: 9. Germline CDR1 is SGHRS and CDR2 is YFSETQ. CDR3 bases: TGCGCCAGCAGACAGGGGTTTGGGCGAGAGCAGTACTTC. It is translated as CASRQGFGREQYF.

This clonotype was recorded at least ten times. At one end, the junction sequence differs from germline, possibly due to a read error. The CDR3: CASSPRPTGTQYF. In DNA form, the CDR3 reads TGTGCTAGCAGCCCCCGACCCACGGGGACCCAGTACTTC. The chain uses TRBV7-7 and TRBJ2-5; D ambiguous. This CDR3 has 13 amino acids. Germline CDR1 SSHAT, CDR2 FNYEAQ (reference sequence).

The table lists this clonotype with many counts. V gene TRBV29-1 combines with J gene TRBJ2-2; TRBD2 agrees at 7 bases. CDR1 and CDR2 (germline): SQVTM, ANQGSEA. CDR3 length: 13 amino acids. CDR3 DNA: TGCGGCGGGAGAGAAATGAACACCGGGGAGCTGTTTTTT. The encoded protein is CGGREMNTGELFF.

The table lists this clonotype with many counts. This rearrangement joins TRBV20-1 to TRBJ2-4; no firm D call. Trimming shortened V by 6 bases and J by 0 bases, and 9 bases separated the two germline ends. The germline V gene has CDR1 DFQATT and CDR2 SNEGSKA (reference sequence). The CDR3 loop spans 13 amino acids. The CDR3 protein is CSAPTLAKNIQYF. In nucleotides, the CDR3 is TGCAGTGCGCCGACCTTAGCCAAAAACATTCAGTACTTC.

This clonotype occurred many times. This chain uses TRBV15 with TRBJ2-5; D is unclear. V lost 0 bases, J lost 2 bases, and 4 bases lay in between. The CDR3 totals 13 residues. CDR1 LNHNV and CDR2 YYDKDF come from the germline V gene (reference sequence). The CDR3 spells CATSRDRQETQYF. The CDR3 DNA sequence: TGTGCCACCAGCAGAGATAGGCAAGAGACCCAGTACTTC. The complete variable domain, with remaining parts taken from reference TRBV15 and TRBJ2-5, reads DAMVIQNPRYQVTQFGKPVTLSCSQTLNHNVMYWYQQKSSQAPKLLFHYYDKDFNNEADTPDNFQSRRPNTSFCFLDIRSPGLGDTAMYLCATSRDRQETQYFGPGTRLLVL.

This clonotype has ten or more counts. V and J are TRBV24-1 and TRBJ2-2, with a possible D match to TRBD2 (6 bases). The ends were cut back, 2 bases at V and 7 bases at J, with 10 bases in the middle. The CDR3 is 14 amino acids. CDR1 and CDR2 from the germline V gene are KGHDR and SFDVKD. CDR3 nucleotide sequence: TGTGCCACCAGTGATTCTGGGGGAGGCGGGGAGCTGTTTTTT. As protein: CATSDSGGGGELFF.

In its sample, this clonotype was seen many times. The chain couples TRBV5-5 to TRBJ2-2, with 9 nucleotides matching TRBD1. V was clipped by 5 bases and J by 6 bases; unmatched bases: 8. This CDR3 region has 15 residues. Germline-derived CDR1 and CDR2 are SGHKS and YYEKEE (reference sequence). CDR3 bases: TGTGCCAGCAGTCTCCGGGACAGGGTCCCCGGGGAGCTGTTTTTT. It yields the protein CASSLRDRVPGELFF.

This clonotype was detected many times. V gene TRBV4-1 combines with J gene TRBJ2-1, with TRBD2 identical over 8 bases. Germline-derived CDR1 and CDR2 are MGHRA and YSYEKL. The CDR3 sequence is 18 residues long. Trimming removed 3 bases from V and 7 bases from J; junction bases left unmatched: 17. In DNA, the CDR3 is TGCGCCAGCAGCCATCGCTATCCCGGGGCGGGAGGAGTGAATGAGCAGTTCTTC. Amino acids: CASSHRYPGAGGVNEQFF.

There are many counts of this clonotype. This chain joins TRBV7-9 and TRBJ2-1; no firm D call. Looked up from germline, CDR1 is SEHNR and CDR2 is FQNEAQ (reference sequence). This CDR3 comprises 16 residues. Trimming stripped 2 bases from V and 0 bases from J, with 11 bases between. The DNA of the CDR3 is TGTGCCAGCAGCTTAAACCCCTTTAGCTCCTACAATGAGCAGTTCTTC. It translates to CASSLNPFSSYNEQFF.

The chain is built from TRBV5-1 and TRBJ2-5; 8 nucleotides agree with TRBD2. V dropped 8 bases and J dropped 4; count of bases not matched to a gene: 10. This CDR3 has 14 amino acids. Germline CDR1 reads SGHRS; CDR2 reads YFSETQ. CDR3 nucleotides: TGCGCCAGTACAGTTACTAGCGGATCAGAGACCCAGTACTTC. The encoded protein is CASTVTSGSETQYF. The full variable domain, with the rest looked up from reference TRBV5-1 and TRBJ2-5, is KAGVTQTPRYLIKTRGQQVTLSCSPISGHRSVSWYQQTPGQGLQFLFEYFSETQRNKGNFPGRFSGRQFSNSRSEMNVSTLELGDSALYLCASTVTSGSETQYFGPGTRLLVL.

The V gene is TRBV12-3 or TRBV12-4, the J gene TRBJ2-2; 9 bases match TRBD1. V lost 4 bases and J lost 7; bases outside the gene matches: 10. This CDR3 contains 16 residues. The CDR3 sequence: CASSYYRGRDGGELFF. The CDR3 nucleotides read TGTGCCAGCAGTTACTACAGGGGGCGCGACGGCGGGGAGCTGTTTTTT.

V and J are TRBV29-1 and TRBJ2-3; D is unresolved. CDR3 length: 13 residues. With 3 bases removed from V and 2 bases from J, the gap between germline ends came to 9 bases. CDR1 and CDR2 from the germline V gene are SQVTM and ANQGSEA. The CDR3 DNA is TGCAGCGTTGAGGGGAAACTCACAGATACGCAGTATTTT. As protein: CSVEGKLTDTQYF.

In its sample, this clonotype was seen many times. The rearrangement joins TRBV7-8 to TRBJ1-5, with unresolved D. CDR1 and CDR2 from the germline V gene are SGHVS and FQNEAQ. The CDR3 runs to 15 residues. Trimming pared 2 bases from V and 2 bases from J, leaving 10 bases between. The CDR3 DNA reads TGTGCCAGCAGCTTAACGGGGATAGGCAATCAGCCCCAGCATTTT. Its translation is CASSLTGIGNQPQHF.

This clonotype showed up many times. The CDR3 loop is CASSFHTDRDYGYTF. The CDR3 DNA sequence: TGTGCCAGCAGCTTTCATACCGACAGGGACTATGGCTACACCTTC. The chain joins TRBV3-1 to TRBJ1-2; 7 bases are a match to TRBD1. The CDR3 runs 15 residues. Germline V gene lookup returns CDR1 LGHDT and CDR2 YNNKEL (reference sequence). V gave up 5 bases and J gave up 3 bases; unmatched junction bases: 9.

In this sample, this clonotype turned up many times. This chain links TRBV20-1 with TRBJ1-4; D is uncertain. Deletions cut 2 bases from V and 4 bases from J, with 14 bases between. Looked up from germline, CDR1 is DFQATT and CDR2 is SNEGSKA (reference sequence). The CDR3 is made up of 15 amino acids. CDR3 sequence: CSARIAGALNEKLFF. The CDR3 nucleotides are TGCAGTGCTAGAATTGCGGGAGCTCTTAATGAAAAACTGTTTTTT.